This T cell receptor (beta chain) came from a study of cytomegalovirus exposure and HLA in healthy donors. Details on this clone: The antigen is unknown.

Primers for the PCR totalled 60 Vbeta and 13 Jbeta. TCRdb's copy holds only in-frame clones and misses some; the assay was immunoSEQ multiplex PCR. Among about 210,000 clones, around 84% were seen once, and the ten largest hold around 3.5%. Study findings and constraints: Donors belonging to an Asian-associated ancestry cluster reportedly showed fewer N-insertions in productive TCRs than the 666-donor mean, according to what a later analysis found. Associated with HLA alleles at 0.05 false discovery rate in a later analysis were 16,951 TCR beta sequences. Most TCR beta V segments were productive about 90% or about 30% of the time in an earlier analysis.

Per the germline V gene, CDR1 is SGHRS and CDR2 is YFSETQ. Losses at the gene ends were 1 base for V and 8 bases for J; bases not matched to a gene: 12. The CDR3 runs to 17 residues. This sequence was found in a man aged 35 to 55 in good health and CMV-seropositive. Sequencing was done on a sample of PBMCs. The rearrangement uses TRBV5-1 and TRBJ2-1; TRBD2 matches at 10 bases. CDR3 coding DNA: TGCGCCAGCAGCTTGACCTCGGGAGCGGGGGGGCTCGATGAGCAGTTCTTC. Translated, it gives CASSLTSGAGGLDEQFF.